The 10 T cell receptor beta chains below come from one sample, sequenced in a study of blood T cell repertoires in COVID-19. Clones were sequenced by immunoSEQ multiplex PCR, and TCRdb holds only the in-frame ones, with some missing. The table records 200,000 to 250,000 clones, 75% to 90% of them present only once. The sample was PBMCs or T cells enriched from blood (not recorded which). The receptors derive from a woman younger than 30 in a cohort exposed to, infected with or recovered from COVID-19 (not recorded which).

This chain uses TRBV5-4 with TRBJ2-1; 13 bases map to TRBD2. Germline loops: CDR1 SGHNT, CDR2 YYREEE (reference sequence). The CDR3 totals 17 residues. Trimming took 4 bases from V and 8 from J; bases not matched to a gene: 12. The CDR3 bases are TGTGCCAGCAGCCGCGGACTAGCGGGAGATGTGGTGGATGAGCAGTTCTTC. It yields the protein CASSRGLAGDVVDEQFF.

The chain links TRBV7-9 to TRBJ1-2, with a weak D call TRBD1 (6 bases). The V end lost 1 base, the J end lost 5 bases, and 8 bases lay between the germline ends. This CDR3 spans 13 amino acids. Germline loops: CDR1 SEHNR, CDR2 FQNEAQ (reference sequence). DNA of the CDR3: TGTGCCAGCAGCTTAGAGGGGGAGTATGGCTACACCTTC. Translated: CASSLEGEYGYTF.

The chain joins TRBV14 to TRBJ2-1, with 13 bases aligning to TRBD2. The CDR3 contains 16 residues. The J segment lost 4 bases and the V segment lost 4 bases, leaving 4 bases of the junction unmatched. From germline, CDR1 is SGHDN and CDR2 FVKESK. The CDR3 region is CASSPGLAGVYNEQFF. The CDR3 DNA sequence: TGTGCCAGCAGCCCAGGACTAGCGGGGGTATACAATGAGCAGTTCTTC.

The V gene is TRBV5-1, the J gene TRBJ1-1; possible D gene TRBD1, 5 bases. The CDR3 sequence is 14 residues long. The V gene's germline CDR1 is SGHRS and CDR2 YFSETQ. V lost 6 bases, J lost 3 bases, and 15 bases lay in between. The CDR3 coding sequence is TGCGCCAGCACATTTCAGGGAGGGGACACTGAAGCTTTCTTT. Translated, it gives CASTFQGGDTEAFF.

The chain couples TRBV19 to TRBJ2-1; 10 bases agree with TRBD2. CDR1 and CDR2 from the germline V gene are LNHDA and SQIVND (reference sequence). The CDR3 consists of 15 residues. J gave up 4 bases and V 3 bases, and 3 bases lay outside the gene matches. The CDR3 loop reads CASSILAGEYNEQFF. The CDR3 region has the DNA TGTGCCAGTAGTATCCTAGCGGGAGAATACAATGAGCAGTTCTTC.

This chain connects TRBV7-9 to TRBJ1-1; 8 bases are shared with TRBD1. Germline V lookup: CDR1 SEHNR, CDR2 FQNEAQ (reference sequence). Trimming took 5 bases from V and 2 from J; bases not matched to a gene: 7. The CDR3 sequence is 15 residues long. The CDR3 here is CASSRTGYANTEAFF. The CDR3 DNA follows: TGTGCCAGCAGCAGGACAGGGTATGCAAACACTGAAGCTTTCTTT.

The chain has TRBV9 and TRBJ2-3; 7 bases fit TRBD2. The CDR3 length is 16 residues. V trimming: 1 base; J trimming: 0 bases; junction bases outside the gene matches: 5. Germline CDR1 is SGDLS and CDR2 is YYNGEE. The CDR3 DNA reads TGTGCCAGCAGCGTAACCGGGACTACTAGCACAGATACGCAGTATTTT. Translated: CASSVTGTTSTDTQYF.

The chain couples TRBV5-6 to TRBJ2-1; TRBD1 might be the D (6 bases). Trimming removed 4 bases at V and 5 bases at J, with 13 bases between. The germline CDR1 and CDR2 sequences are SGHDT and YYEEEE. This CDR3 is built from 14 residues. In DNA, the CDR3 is TGTGCCAGCAGCATGGAGGACAGCAACAATGAGCAGTTCTTC. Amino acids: CASSMEDSNNEQFF.

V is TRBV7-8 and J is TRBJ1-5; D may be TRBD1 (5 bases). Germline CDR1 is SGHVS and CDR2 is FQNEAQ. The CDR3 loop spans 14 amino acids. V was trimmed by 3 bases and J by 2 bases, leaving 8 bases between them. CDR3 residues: CASSFQGRNQPQHF. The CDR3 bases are TGTGCCAGCAGCTTCCAGGGCCGCAATCAGCCCCAGCATTTT.

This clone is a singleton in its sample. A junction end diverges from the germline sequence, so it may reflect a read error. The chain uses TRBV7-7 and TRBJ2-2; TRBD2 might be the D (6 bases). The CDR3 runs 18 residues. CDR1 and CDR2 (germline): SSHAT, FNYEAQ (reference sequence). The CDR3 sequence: CASSLVDTGRSTTGELFF. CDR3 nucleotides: TGTGCTAGCAGCTTAGTTGACACCGGGAGAAGTACGACCGGGGAGCTGTTTTTT.